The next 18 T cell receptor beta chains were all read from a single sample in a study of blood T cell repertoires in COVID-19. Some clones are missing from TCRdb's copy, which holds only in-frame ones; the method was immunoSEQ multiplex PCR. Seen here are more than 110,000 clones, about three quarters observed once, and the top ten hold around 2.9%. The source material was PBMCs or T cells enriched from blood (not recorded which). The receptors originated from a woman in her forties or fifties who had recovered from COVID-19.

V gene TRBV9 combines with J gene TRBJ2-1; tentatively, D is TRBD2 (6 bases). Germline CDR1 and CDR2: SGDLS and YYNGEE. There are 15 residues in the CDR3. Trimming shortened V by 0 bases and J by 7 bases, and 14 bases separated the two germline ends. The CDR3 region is CASSVGTGAWNEQFF. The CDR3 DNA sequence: TGTGCCAGCAGCGTAGGGACGGGAGCGTGGAATGAGCAGTTCTTC.

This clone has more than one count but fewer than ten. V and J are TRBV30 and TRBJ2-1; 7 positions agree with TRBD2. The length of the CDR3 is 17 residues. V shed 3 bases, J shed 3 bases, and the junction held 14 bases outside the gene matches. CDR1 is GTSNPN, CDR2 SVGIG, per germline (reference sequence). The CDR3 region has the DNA TGTGCCTGGAGCGGATACTGGCGGGAGAGAGGCTACAATGAGCAGTTCTTC. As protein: CAWSGYWRERGYNEQFF.

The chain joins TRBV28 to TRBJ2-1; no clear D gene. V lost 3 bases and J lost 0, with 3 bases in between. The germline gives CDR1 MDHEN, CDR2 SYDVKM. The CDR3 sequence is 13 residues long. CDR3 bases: TGTGCCAGCAGTTTTAGCTCCTACAATGAGCAGTTCTTC. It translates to CASSFSSYNEQFF.

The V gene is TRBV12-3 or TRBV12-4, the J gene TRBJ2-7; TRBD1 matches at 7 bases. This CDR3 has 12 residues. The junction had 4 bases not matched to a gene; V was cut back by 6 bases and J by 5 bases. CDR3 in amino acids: CASRGQPHEQYF. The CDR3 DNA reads TGTGCCAGCAGGGGACAGCCCCACGAGCAGTACTTC.

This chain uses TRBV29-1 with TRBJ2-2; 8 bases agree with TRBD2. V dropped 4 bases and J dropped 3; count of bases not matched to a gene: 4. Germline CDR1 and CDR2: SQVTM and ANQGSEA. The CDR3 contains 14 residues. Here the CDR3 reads CSVGTSLHTGELFF. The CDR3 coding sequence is TGCAGCGTTGGGACTAGCCTTCACACCGGGGAGCTGTTTTTT.

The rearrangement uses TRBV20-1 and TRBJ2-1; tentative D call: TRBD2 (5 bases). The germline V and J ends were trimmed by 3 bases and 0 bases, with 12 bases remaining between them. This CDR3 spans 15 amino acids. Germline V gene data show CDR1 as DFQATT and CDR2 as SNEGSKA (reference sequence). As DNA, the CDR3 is TGCAGTGCTAGTCGAGGGATTGACTCCTACAATGAGCAGTTCTTC. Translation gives CSASRGIDSYNEQFF.

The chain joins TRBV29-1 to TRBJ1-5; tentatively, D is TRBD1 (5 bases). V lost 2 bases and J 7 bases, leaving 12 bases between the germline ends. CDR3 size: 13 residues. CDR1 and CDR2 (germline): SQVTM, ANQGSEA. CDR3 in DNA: TGCAGCGTTGAACAGGGAATCGGACAGCCCCAGCATTTT. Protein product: CSVEQGIGQPQHF.

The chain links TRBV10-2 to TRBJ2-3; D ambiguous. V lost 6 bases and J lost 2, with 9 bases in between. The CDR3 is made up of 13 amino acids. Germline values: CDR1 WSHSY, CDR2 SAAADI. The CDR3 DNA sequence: TGCGCCAGCAGACAGCCCGTCACAGATACGCAGTATTTT. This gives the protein CASRQPVTDTQYF.

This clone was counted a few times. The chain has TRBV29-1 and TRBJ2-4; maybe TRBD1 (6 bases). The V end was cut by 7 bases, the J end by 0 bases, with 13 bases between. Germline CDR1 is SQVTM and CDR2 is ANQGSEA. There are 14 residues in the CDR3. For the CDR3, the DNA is TGCAGCGCCCGGGACACCCTAGCCAAAAACATTCAGTACTTC. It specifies CSARDTLAKNIQYF. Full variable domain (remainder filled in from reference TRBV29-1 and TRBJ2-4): SAVISQKPSRDICQRGTSLTIQCQVDSQVTMMFWYRQQPGQSLTLIATANQGSEATYESGFVIDKFPISRPNLTFSTLTVSNMSPEDSSIYLCSARDTLAKNIQYFGAGTRLSVL.

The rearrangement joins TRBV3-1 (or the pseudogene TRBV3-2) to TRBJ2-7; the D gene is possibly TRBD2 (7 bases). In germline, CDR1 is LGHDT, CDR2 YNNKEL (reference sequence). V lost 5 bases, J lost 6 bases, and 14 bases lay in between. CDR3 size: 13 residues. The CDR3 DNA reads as TGTGCCAGCAGCTCGCGGGGAGGGGGCGAGCAGTACTTC. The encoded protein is CASSSRGGGEQYF.

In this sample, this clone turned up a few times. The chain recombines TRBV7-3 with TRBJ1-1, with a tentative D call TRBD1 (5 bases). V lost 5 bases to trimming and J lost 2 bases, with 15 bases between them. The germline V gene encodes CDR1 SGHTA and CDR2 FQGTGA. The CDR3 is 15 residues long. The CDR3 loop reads CASSPWGRSNTEAFF. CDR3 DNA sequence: TGTGCCAGCAGCCCGTGGGGCAGATCTAACACTGAAGCTTTCTTT.

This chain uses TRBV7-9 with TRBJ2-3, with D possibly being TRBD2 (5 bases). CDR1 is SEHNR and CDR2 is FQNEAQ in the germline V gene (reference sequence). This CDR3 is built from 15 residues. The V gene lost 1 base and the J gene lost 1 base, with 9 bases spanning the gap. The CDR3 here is CASSLGNGGTDTQYF. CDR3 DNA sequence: TGTGCCAGCAGCTTAGGAAACGGGGGCACAGATACGCAGTATTTT.

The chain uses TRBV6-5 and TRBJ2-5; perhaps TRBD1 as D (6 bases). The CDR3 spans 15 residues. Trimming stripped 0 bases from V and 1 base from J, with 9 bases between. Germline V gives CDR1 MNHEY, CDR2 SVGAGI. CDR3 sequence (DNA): TGTGCCAGCAGTTACTCCAGGGGTTTCCAAGAGACCCAGTACTTC. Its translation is CASSYSRGFQETQYF.

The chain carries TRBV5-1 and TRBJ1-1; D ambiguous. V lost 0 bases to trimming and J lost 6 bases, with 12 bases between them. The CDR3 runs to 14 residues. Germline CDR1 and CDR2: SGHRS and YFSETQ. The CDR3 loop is CASSLGGGSAEAFF. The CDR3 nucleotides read TGCGCCAGCAGCTTGGGGGGAGGTAGCGCTGAAGCTTTCTTT. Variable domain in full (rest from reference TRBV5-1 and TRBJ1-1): KAGVTQTPRYLIKTRGQQVTLSCSPISGHRSVSWYQQTPGQGLQFLFEYFSETQRNKGNFPGRFSGRQFSNSRSEMNVSTLELGDSALYLCASSLGGGSAEAFFGQGTRLTVV.

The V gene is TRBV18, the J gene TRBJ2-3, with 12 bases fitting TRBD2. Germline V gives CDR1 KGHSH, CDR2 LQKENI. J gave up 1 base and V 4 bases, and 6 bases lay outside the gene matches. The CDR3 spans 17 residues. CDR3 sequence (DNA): TGTGCCAGCTCACGCAAAAGACTAGCGGGGGGCACAGATACGCAGTATTTT. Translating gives CASSRKRLAGGTDTQYF.

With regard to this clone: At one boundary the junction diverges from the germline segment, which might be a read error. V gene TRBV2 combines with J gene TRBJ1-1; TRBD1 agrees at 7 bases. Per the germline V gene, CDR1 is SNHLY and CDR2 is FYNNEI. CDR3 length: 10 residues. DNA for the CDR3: TGTGCCAGTGGGACCGGACAGGCCCAATTT. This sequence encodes CASGTGQAQF.

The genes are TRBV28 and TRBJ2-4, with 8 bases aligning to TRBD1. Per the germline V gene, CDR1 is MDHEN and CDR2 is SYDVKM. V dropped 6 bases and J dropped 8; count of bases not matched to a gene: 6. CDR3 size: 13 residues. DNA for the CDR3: TGTGCCAGCAGCCCCGGACAGGGAGACATTCAGTACTTC. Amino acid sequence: CASSPGQGDIQYF. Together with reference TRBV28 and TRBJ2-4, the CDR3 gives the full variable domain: DVKVTQSSRYLVKRTGEKVFLECVQDMDHENMFWYRQDPGLGLRLIYFSYDVKMKEKGDIPEGYSVSREKKERFSLILESASTNQTSMYLCASSPGQGDIQYFGAGTRLSVL.

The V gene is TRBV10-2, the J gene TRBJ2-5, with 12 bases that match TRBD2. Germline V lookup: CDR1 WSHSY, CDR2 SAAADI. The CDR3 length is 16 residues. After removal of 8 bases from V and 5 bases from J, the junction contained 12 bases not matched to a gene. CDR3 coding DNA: TGCGCCAGCGGAGGGCTAGCGGGGGGGCGGTGGGAGACCCAGTACTTC. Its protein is CASGGLAGGRWETQYF.